Presented here are 32 T cell receptor beta chains from one specimen sequenced in a study of blood T cell repertoires in COVID-19. Method: immunoSEQ multiplex PCR; TCRdb's copy keeps in-frame clones and lacks some. The sample gives about 150,000 clones, roughly 86% of which show up once; around 3.7% is in the top ten. The sequencing sample was made of PBMCs or T cells enriched from blood (not recorded which). The receptors derive from a woman between 50 and 59 years old with acute COVID-19.

The chain has TRBV14 and TRBJ2-5, with D possibly TRBD2 on 6 matching bases. V was shortened by 2 bases and J by 1 base, with 8 bases between the two germline ends. Germline lookup yields CDR1 SGHDN and CDR2 FVKESK. CDR3 size: 14 residues. In DNA, the CDR3 is TGTGCCAGCAGCCAACCCGGGGGCCAAGAGACCCAGTACTTC. Protein sequence: CASSQPGGQETQYF.

V and J are TRBV28 and TRBJ2-6; D might be TRBD2 (5 bases). The CDR3 runs to 15 residues. Looked up from germline, CDR1 is MDHEN and CDR2 is SYDVKM. Trimming stripped 8 bases from V and 0 bases from J, with 11 bases between. CDR3 coding DNA: TGTGCCAGCGGAGAGGGAACCTCTGGGGCCAACGTCCTGACTTTC. Translation: CASGEGTSGANVLTF.

The chain is built from TRBV19 and TRBJ2-7; D remains unclear. CDR1 is LNHDA and CDR2 is SQIVND in the germline V gene (reference sequence). The V end was cut by 1 base, the J end by 3 bases, with 10 bases between. This CDR3 comprises 14 residues. The chain's CDR3 is CASSIASSSYEQYF. The CDR3 coding sequence is TGTGCCAGTAGTATAGCAAGTAGCAGCTACGAGCAGTACTTC.

The chain combines TRBV6-5 with TRBJ2-2, with a weak D call TRBD1 (6 bases). This CDR3 is built from 15 residues. Germline CDR1 and CDR2: MNHEY and SVGAGI. Trimming took off 1 base at V and 5 bases at J, with 11 bases between the two ends. Written as DNA, the CDR3 is TGTGCCAGCAGTTACTTAGCCAGGGGAACCGGGGAGCTGTTTTTT. Amino acids: CASSYLARGTGELFF.

The chain has TRBV9 and TRBJ2-1, with 11 bases that match TRBD2. This CDR3 contains 17 residues. The ends lost 1 base at V and 4 bases at J; junction bases unmatched: 7. Germline assignment: CDR1 SGDLS and CDR2 YYNGEE. CDR3 sequence (DNA): TGTGCCAGCAGCGTACTTCTAGCGGGAGGTAAATACAATGAGCAGTTCTTC. Translating it yields CASSVLLAGGKYNEQFF. Filled out from reference TRBV9 and TRBJ2-1, the complete variable domain reads DSGVTQTPKHLITATGQRVTLRCSPRSGDLSVYWYQQSLDQGLQFLIQYYNGEERAKGNILERFSAQQFPDLHSELNLSSLELGDSALYFCASSVLLAGGKYNEQFFGPGTRLTVL.

The chain combines TRBV6-5 with TRBJ1-4; a weak D match, TRBD1 (5 bases). V was trimmed by 2 bases and J by 1 base, leaving 5 bases between them. The CDR3 contains 14 residues. Germline V gene data show CDR1 as MNHEY and CDR2 as SVGAGI. DNA for the CDR3: TGTGCCAGCAGTTACCAGGGAACTAATGAAAAACTGTTTTTT. Protein product: CASSYQGTNEKLFF.

The gene calls are TRBV9 and TRBJ2-6, with D maybe TRBD2 (5 bases). Germline values: CDR1 SGDLS, CDR2 YYNGEE. The length of the CDR3 is 16 residues. Trimming shortened V by 5 bases and J by 0 bases, and 12 bases separated the two germline ends. This chain's CDR3 is CASRGSGHSGANVLTF. The CDR3 DNA follows: TGTGCCAGCAGGGGCAGCGGCCACTCTGGGGCCAACGTCCTGACTTTC.

V gene TRBV3-1 (or the pseudogene TRBV3-2) combines with J gene TRBJ2-2, with D tentatively TRBD1 (5 bases). There are 16 residues in the CDR3. With 4 bases removed from V and 3 bases from J, the gap between germline ends came to 15 bases. Germline CDR1 is LGHDT and CDR2 is YNNKEL (reference sequence). The CDR3 here is CASSLFRGSYTGELFF. DNA of the CDR3: TGTGCCAGCAGCCTCTTTAGGGGTAGCTACACCGGGGAGCTGTTTTTT.

Here the CDR3 reads CASSLGLAGGGEQYF. CDR3 nucleotide sequence: TGTGCCAGCAGCTTGGGCTTAGCGGGAGGCGGCGAGCAGTACTTC. J is TRBJ2-7 and V is TRBV5-6; 10 nucleotides align to TRBD2. Germline values: CDR1 SGHDT, CDR2 YYEEEE. The length of the CDR3 is 15 residues. V trimming: 0 bases; J trimming: 6 bases; junction bases outside the gene matches: 6. Combining the CDR3 with reference TRBV5-6 and TRBJ2-7 gives the whole variable domain DAGVTQSPTHLIKTRGQQVTLRCSPKSGHDTVSWYQQALGQGPQFIFQYYEEEERQRGNFPDRFSGHQFPNYSSELNVNALLLGDSALYLCASSLGLAGGGEQYFGPGTRLTVT.

The chain uses TRBV27 and TRBJ1-2, with D unclear. Germline-derived CDR1 and CDR2 are MNHEY and SMNVEV (reference sequence). The CDR3 loop spans 14 amino acids. Trimming left V 4 bases short and J 2 bases short, with 11 bases between. CDR3 bases: TGTGCCAGCAGTTACAACGGACTGAACTATGGCTACACCTTC. This encodes CASSYNGLNYGYTF.

This clone was counted a single time. The DNA of the CDR3 is TGTGCCAGCAGTTTAATCGGCGGGAGGGCAAACATTCAGTACTTC. This gives the protein CASSLIGGRANIQYF. This chain connects TRBV28 to TRBJ2-4; 9 positions match TRBD2. The CDR3 has 15 residues. Germline assignment: CDR1 MDHEN and CDR2 SYDVKM. The trim removed 2 bases at V and 6 bases at J, leaving 5 bases unmatched.

The chain couples TRBV27 to TRBJ1-2; a possible D gene is TRBD1 (5 bases). The CDR3 length is 13 residues. Germline loops: CDR1 MNHEY, CDR2 SMNVEV (reference sequence). The V end lost 0 bases, the J end lost 4 bases, and 6 bases lay between the germline ends. The CDR3 protein is CASSLSGGYGYTF. DNA for the CDR3: TGTGCCAGCAGTTTATCGGGGGGCTATGGCTACACCTTC.

The chain recombines TRBV29-1 with TRBJ1-1; 7 nucleotides line up with TRBD1. Germline V lookup: CDR1 SQVTM, CDR2 ANQGSEA. This CDR3 has 14 amino acids. The ends lost 5 bases at V and 4 bases at J; junction bases unmatched: 10. This CDR3 is CSVLGQEEGTEAFF. Written as DNA, the CDR3 is TGCAGCGTTCTTGGACAGGAGGAGGGCACTGAAGCTTTCTTT.

The chain is built from TRBV7-2 and TRBJ1-1; weak D call: TRBD1 (5 bases). The CDR3 length is 14 residues. Trimming took 5 bases from V and 1 from J, leaving 11 bases between them. From germline, CDR1 is SGHTA and CDR2 FQGNSA. The CDR3 DNA reads TGTGCCAGCAGCCCCTCGGGGGGGAACACTGAAGCTTTCTTT. Its protein is CASSPSGGNTEAFF.

This chain joins TRBV7-9 and TRBJ1-1; D perhaps matches TRBD1 (5 bases). Trimming shortened V by 4 bases and J by 11 bases, and 14 bases separated the two germline ends. CDR3 length: 12 residues. CDR1 and CDR2 (germline): SEHNR, FQNEAQ (reference sequence). CDR3 coding DNA: TGTGCCAGCAGCTCGTGGGGCCCGGAGGCTTTCTTT. Translating gives CASSSWGPEAFF. Full variable domain (outside the CDR3, taken from reference TRBV7-9 and TRBJ1-1): DTGVSQNPRHKITKRGQNVTFRCDPISEHNRLYWYRQTLGQGPEFLTYFQNEAQLEKSRLLSDRFSAERPKGSFSTLEIQRTEQGDSAMYLCASSSWGPEAFFGQGTRLTVV.

J is TRBJ1-2 and V is TRBV5-4; the D gene is possibly TRBD1 (5 bases). The CDR3 covers 13 residues. Germline V lookup: CDR1 SGHNT, CDR2 YYREEE (reference sequence). Trimming took 6 bases from V and 7 from J, leaving 16 bases between them. CDR3 sequence (DNA): TGTGCCAGCACCCCGGGAGGGGCGGGTGGCTACACCTTC. Translated: CASTPGGAGGYTF. The entire variable domain, with the rest obtained from reference TRBV5-4 and TRBJ1-2, is as follows: ETGVTQSPTHLIKTRGQQVTLRCSSQSGHNTVSWYQQALGQGPQFIFQYYREEENGRGNFPPRFSGLQFPNYSSELNVNALELDDSALYLCASTPGGAGGYTFGSGTRLTVV.

The CDR3, as DNA: TGTGCCAGTGACGAGGAGGGCTCCACAGATACGCAGTATTTT. Translating gives CASDEEGSTDTQYF. V gene TRBV19 combines with J gene TRBJ2-3; D might be TRBD2 (6 bases). Germline lookup yields CDR1 LNHDA and CDR2 SQIVND (reference sequence). This CDR3 region has 14 residues. V was shortened by 8 bases and J by 2 bases, with 14 bases between the two germline ends.

V is TRBV19 and J is TRBJ1-2; D is uncertain. Germline V CDR1 and CDR2: LNHDA, SQIVND (reference sequence). Trimming cost V 4 bases and J 5 bases, with 17 bases left between them. The CDR3 spans 15 residues. The CDR3 spells CASSTPRIAEYGYTF. The CDR3 nucleotides are TGTGCCAGTAGTACTCCTCGGATAGCGGAATATGGCTACACCTTC.

The gene calls are TRBV9 and TRBJ1-5; the match to TRBD1 covers 7 bases. There are 14 residues in the CDR3. CDR1 and CDR2 (germline): SGDLS, YYNGEE. The trim removed 0 bases at V and 4 bases at J, leaving 1 base unmatched. This chain's CDR3 is CASSVGTGNQPQHF. In nucleotides, the CDR3 is TGTGCCAGCAGCGTAGGGACAGGTAATCAGCCCCAGCATTTT.

This clone was counted once. This chain joins TRBV7-6 and TRBJ2-3; perhaps TRBD2 as D (5 bases). Trimming cost V 2 bases and J 0 bases, with 9 bases left between them. The CDR3 covers 15 residues. Germline assignment: CDR1 SGHVS and CDR2 FNYEAQ. The chain's CDR3 is CASSLRASSTDTQYF. The CDR3 coding sequence is TGTGCCAGCAGCTTACGCGCTAGCAGCACAGATACGCAGTATTTT.

CDR3 coding DNA: TGTGCCTCCGAAGGGGGGACAGCGCCCAATGAGCAGTTCTTC. The encoded protein is CASEGGTAPNEQFF. This rearrangement joins TRBV10-3 to TRBJ2-1, with D maybe TRBD1 (7 bases). CDR3 length equals 14 residues. CDR1 is ENHRY and CDR2 is SYGVKD in the germline V gene. V shed 11 bases and J shed 6 bases, with 20 bases lying between them.

The rearrangement joins TRBV5-1 to TRBJ2-2, with TRBD2 matching 8 bases. Germline V CDR1 and CDR2: SGHRS, YFSETQ. V shed 2 bases, J shed 7 bases, and the junction held 10 bases outside the gene matches. This CDR3 is built from 16 residues. CDR3 protein: CASSLIAGRSHGELFF. CDR3 nucleotides: TGCGCCAGCAGCTTAATAGCGGGACGCTCCCACGGGGAGCTGTTTTTT.

The gene calls are TRBV24-1 and TRBJ2-2; D might be TRBD1 (5 bases). The V and J ends lost 9 bases and 3 bases respectively, with 10 bases between them. The CDR3 sequence is 13 residues long. Germline assignment: CDR1 KGHDR and CDR2 SFDVKD. DNA of the CDR3: TGTGCCACCCAGGGCCAGTACACCGGGGAGCTGTTTTTT. This sequence encodes CATQGQYTGELFF.

The chain has TRBV5-1 and TRBJ2-7, with TRBD2 matching 11 bases. Germline assignment: CDR1 SGHRS and CDR2 YFSETQ. With 4 bases clipped from V and 3 bases from J, the junction kept 6 bases outside the gene matches. The CDR3 has 15 amino acids. CDR3 bases: TGCGCCAGCAGCGCACGACTAGCGGGGAGCTACGAGCAGTACTTC. Its translation is CASSARLAGSYEQYF.

V and J are TRBV2 and TRBJ1-2, with D uncertain. This CDR3 spans 15 amino acids. Per the germline V gene, CDR1 is SNHLY and CDR2 is FYNNEI. The V end was cut by 8 bases, the J end by 0 bases, with 16 bases between. Here the CDR3 reads CASRHEAEANYGYTF. The CDR3 DNA reads TGTGCCAGCCGCCACGAGGCGGAAGCTAACTATGGCTACACCTTC.

The chain employs TRBV5-1 and TRBJ1-4, with TRBD1 as a possible D gene (5 bases). Germline lookup yields CDR1 SGHRS and CDR2 YFSETQ. CDR3 length: 16 amino acids. The ends were cut back, 4 bases at V and 7 bases at J, with 20 bases in the middle. The CDR3 sequence is CASSLDSKGIGEKLFF. CDR3 coding DNA: TGCGCCAGCAGCCTCGACAGTAAAGGGATCGGTGAAAAACTGTTTTTT.

The chain is built from TRBV19 and TRBJ1-5; TRBD1 aligns across 8 bases. Germline V gene data show CDR1 as LNHDA and CDR2 as SQIVND (reference sequence). The CDR3 sequence is 15 residues long. V lost 7 bases to trimming and J lost 4 bases; unmatched junction nucleotides: 9. CDR3 protein: CASMGLGTGNQPQHF. In DNA, the CDR3 is TGTGCCAGTATGGGCCTTGGGACAGGTAATCAGCCCCAGCATTTT.

The rearrangement links TRBV3-1 (or the pseudogene TRBV3-2) to TRBJ1-2; tentatively, D is TRBD1 (5 bases). With 3 bases removed from V and 7 bases from J, the gap between germline ends came to 12 bases. Germline V CDR1 and CDR2: LGHDT, YNNKEL (reference sequence). This CDR3 is built from 13 residues. The CDR3 sequence: CASSHSPRGGYTF. The CDR3 region has the DNA TGTGCCAGCAGCCATTCCCCTAGGGGTGGCTACACCTTC.

The chain carries TRBV4-1 and TRBJ2-2; maybe TRBD2 (6 bases). V was shortened by 6 bases and J by 1 base, with 12 bases between the two germline ends. The germline V gene has CDR1 MGHRA and CDR2 YSYEKL. CDR3 length: 15 residues. The DNA of the CDR3 is TGCGCCAGCAGACGGGGTAGCGGGAACACCGGGGAGCTGTTTTTT. This translates into CASRRGSGNTGELFF.

The J gene is TRBJ2-3, the V gene TRBV7-6; D may be TRBD2 (6 bases). Deletions cut 5 bases from V and 7 bases from J, with 13 bases between. CDR3 size: 13 residues. Germline V gene sequence: CDR1 SGHVS, CDR2 FNYEAQ. The CDR3 loop reads CASSAGTSNTQYF. CDR3 in DNA: TGTGCCAGCAGCGCCGGGACTTCCAATACGCAGTATTTT. The variable domain in full, with the rest retrieved from reference TRBV7-6 and TRBJ2-3, is GAGVSQSPRYKVTKRGQDVALRCDPISGHVSLYWYRQALGQGPEFLTYFNYEAQQDKSGLPNDRFSAERPEGSISTLTIQRTEQRDSAMYRCASSAGTSNTQYFGPGTRLTVL.

The J gene is TRBJ2-1, the V gene TRBV9, with a weak D call TRBD2 (5 bases). Germline lookup yields CDR1 SGDLS and CDR2 YYNGEE. The CDR3 runs 14 residues. V gave up 0 bases and J gave up 3 bases, with 7 bases separating them. This CDR3 reads CASSVERDYNEQFF. CDR3 sequence (DNA): TGTGCCAGCAGCGTAGAACGGGACTACAATGAGCAGTTCTTC.

The rearrangement joins TRBV2 to TRBJ1-3; no clear D gene. The CDR3 is 13 residues long. Trimming pared 11 bases from V and 0 bases from J, leaving 11 bases between. Germline CDR1 and CDR2: SNHLY and FYNNEI. In DNA form, the CDR3 reads TGTGCCGGACTAAACGACTCTGGAAACACCATATATTTT. It specifies CAGLNDSGNTIYF.